The subject of this entry is one T cell receptor (beta chain). This clonotype was counted ten times or more. Its specific antigen is unknown. No base qualities exist here, and no much larger clone lies one base off it. The library was made by 5' RACE. The sequencing machine was a NextSeq 500. In the TCR library protocol, a unique molecular identifier was attached to each TCR cDNA molecule so that PCR and sequencing errors could be corrected. For the original study's pipeline: TCR identification, UMI-based error correction and CDR3 extraction were all carried out with Decombinator tools. TCRs above a frequency of 2 per 1,000, corresponding to the top 1% of the tumor frequency distribution, were defined as expanded. Renyi diversity was computed with the R vegan package after each repertoire had been subsampled 100 times to 5,000 TCRs. CDR3 similarity networks were built from amino acid triplet string-kernel similarity, with CDR3s being connected when pairwise similarity was above 0.82. TCRdb cleaned the public reads at Q25 with fastp, built clones with MiXCR and kept in-frame beta chains. Each entry is one CDR3 protein sequence, shown with its most common DNA and genes. The authors' filters were not applied to this entry. Here the sample has tens of thousands of distinct CDR3 sequences; about 5.8% occur a single time. About 9.9% of the sample is held by the ten biggest clonotypes.

Looking up the germline V gene yields CDR1 SGDLS and CDR2 YYNGEE. Trimming at the junction amounts to 0 bases on V and 2 bases on J, and the germline ends lie 9 bases apart. The CDR3 has 15 amino acids, counting the end cysteine and phenylalanine. Here the CDR3 DNA is all that survives: 45 bases in frame from base 1. The sample originates from a study of spatial heterogeneity in lung cancer (dated by TCRdb to about 2019). A note on the overall study: Beta-chain transcripts were consistently detected in greater numbers than alpha-chain transcripts, which likely reflected higher beta-chain transcript abundance. In the raw uncorrected reads, each unique combination of TCR and UMI appeared more than ten times on average. TCR alpha and beta repertoires were quantitatively compared across multiple tumor regions, matched nontumor lung and blood in non-small cell lung cancer. TCR repertoire features were related to nonsynonymous mutation counts determined by whole-exome sequencing of tumor tissue. Both alpha and beta chains were TCR-sequenced in samples taken at surgery, namely 220 tumor regions, approximately 63 matched nontumor lung samples and around 53 PBMC samples. Study-wide findings and limitations: Confirming at a functional level the hypothesis that regional TCRs recognize regional mutations was considered to require additional single-cell paired TCR alpha and beta sequencing. Ubiquitous expanded tumor TCRs were found in blood more often at tumor resection than at routine follow-up.

The sample's time point label, in plain terms: sample taken at primary tumor resection. For TCR sequencing, whole RNA was extracted from tumor and nontumor lung tissue, or from cryopreserved PBMC samples, and no cell sorting was done. Donors were 70 or so patients with early-stage, untreated non-small cell lung cancer from the lung TRACERx cohort. Only patients with enough RNA available from two or more tumor regions were chosen for TCR sequencing. The receptor was isolated from a male donor with early-stage non-small cell lung cancer. The input for sequencing was PBMCs, taken at surgery. The rearranged chain carries TRBV9 and TRBJ1-5; a tentative D match to TRBD1 spans 5 bases. The DNA sequence is TGTGCCAGCAGCGTAGAGGGGTCAGGCAATCAGCCCCAGCATTTT. Its translation is CASSVEGSGNQPQHF.